This T cell receptor (beta chain) was sequenced for a study of blood T cell repertoires in COVID-19. Across the whole study: The United States, Italy and Spain supplied acute and convalescent COVID-19 samples. In each case, the material was cDNA or gDNA derived from T cells, B-cell-depleted T cells, or PBMCs.

The CDR3 covers 13 residues. Per germline, CDR1 MNHEY and CDR2 SVGAGI. Trimming pared 6 bases from V and 0 bases from J, leaving 8 bases between. Using immunoSEQ multiplex PCR, the repertoire was profiled, and TCRdb retains in-frame clones only, with some absent. Of approximately 100,000 clones listed, approximately 91% were seen once; the top ten hold around 15%. The specimen sequenced was peripheral blood. The sequence came from a man aged 50-60 years with acute or convalescent COVID-19. This chain joins TRBV6-5 and TRBJ1-1; no firm D call. The CDR3 sequence: CASRKEMNTEAFF. CDR3 coding DNA: TGTGCCAGCAGAAAAGAGATGAACACTGAAGCTTTCTTT.